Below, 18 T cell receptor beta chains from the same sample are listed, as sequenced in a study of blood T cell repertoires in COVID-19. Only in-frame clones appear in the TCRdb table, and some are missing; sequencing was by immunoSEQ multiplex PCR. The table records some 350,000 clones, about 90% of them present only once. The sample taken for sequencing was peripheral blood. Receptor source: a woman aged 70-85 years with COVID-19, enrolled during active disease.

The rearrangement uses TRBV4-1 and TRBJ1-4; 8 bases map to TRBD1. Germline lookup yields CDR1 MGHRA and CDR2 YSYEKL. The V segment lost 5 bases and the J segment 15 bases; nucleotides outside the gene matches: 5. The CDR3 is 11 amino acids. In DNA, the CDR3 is TGCGCCAGCAGCGGACAGGGTTTGGTGTTTTTT. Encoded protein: CASSGQGLVFF.

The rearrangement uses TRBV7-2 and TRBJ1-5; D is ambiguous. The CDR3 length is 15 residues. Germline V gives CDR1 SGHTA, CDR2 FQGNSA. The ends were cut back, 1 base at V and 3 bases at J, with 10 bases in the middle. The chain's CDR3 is CASSLEWRPNQPQHF. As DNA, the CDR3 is TGTGCCAGCAGCTTAGAGTGGAGGCCCAATCAGCCCCAGCATTTT.

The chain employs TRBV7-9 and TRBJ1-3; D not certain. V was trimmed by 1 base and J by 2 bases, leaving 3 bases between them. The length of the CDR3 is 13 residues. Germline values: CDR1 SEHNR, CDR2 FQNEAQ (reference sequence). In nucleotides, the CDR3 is TGTGCCAGCAGCTTAGTTACTGGAAACACCATATATTTT. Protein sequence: CASSLVTGNTIYF.

This CDR3 reads CASSGTGGWNSPLHF. CDR3 coding DNA: TGTGCCAGTAGCGGGACAGGGGGTTGGAATTCACCCCTCCACTTT. V and J are TRBV19 and TRBJ1-6; 11 bases fit TRBD1. The length of the CDR3 is 15 residues. Germline V lookup: CDR1 LNHDA, CDR2 SQIVND (reference sequence). The junction had 5 bases not matched to a gene; V was cut back by 6 bases and J by 7 bases. The full variable domain, in which reference TRBV19 and TRBJ1-6 provide the parts outside the CDR3, is DGGITQSPKYLFRKEGQNVTLSCEQNLNHDAMYWYRQDPGQGLRLIYYSQIVNDFQKGDIAEGYSVSREKKESFPLTVTSAQKNPTAFYLCASSGTGGWNSPLHFGNGTRLTVT.

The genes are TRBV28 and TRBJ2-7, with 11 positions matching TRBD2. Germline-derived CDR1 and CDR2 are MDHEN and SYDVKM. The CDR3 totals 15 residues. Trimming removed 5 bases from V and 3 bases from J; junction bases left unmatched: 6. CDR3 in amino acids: CASSGSGGALYEQYF. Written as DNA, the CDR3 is TGTGCCAGCAGTGGTAGCGGGGGGGCCCTCTACGAGCAGTACTTC.

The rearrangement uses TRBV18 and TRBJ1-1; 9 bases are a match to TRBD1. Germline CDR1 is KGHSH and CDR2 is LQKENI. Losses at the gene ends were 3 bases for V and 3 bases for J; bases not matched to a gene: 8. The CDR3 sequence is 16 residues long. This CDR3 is CASSPSGQGRDTEAFF. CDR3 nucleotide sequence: TGTGCCAGCTCACCCTCTGGACAGGGGAGAGACACTGAAGCTTTCTTT.

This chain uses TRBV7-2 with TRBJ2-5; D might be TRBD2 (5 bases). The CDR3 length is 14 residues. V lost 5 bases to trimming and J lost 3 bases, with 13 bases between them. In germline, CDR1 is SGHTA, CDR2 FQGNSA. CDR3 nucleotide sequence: TGTGCCAGCAGCCGTTGGTTGCGGGAAGAGACCCAGTACTTC. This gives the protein CASSRWLREETQYF.

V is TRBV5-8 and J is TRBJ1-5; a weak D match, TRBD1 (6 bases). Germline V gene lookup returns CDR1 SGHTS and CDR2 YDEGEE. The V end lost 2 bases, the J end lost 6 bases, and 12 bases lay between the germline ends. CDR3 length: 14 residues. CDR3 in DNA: TGTGCCAGCAGCTTCACACAGGGTATTCAGCCCCAGCATTTT. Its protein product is CASSFTQGIQPQHF.

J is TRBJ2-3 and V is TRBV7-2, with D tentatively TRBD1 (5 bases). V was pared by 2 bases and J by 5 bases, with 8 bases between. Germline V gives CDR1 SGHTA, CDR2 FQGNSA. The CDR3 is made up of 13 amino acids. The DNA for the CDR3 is TGTGCCAGCAGCTTACAGGGCGTAGATACGCAGTATTTT. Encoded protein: CASSLQGVDTQYF.

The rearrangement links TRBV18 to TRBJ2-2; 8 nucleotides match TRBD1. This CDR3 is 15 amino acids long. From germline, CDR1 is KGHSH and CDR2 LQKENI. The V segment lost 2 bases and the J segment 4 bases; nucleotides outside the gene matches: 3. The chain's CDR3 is CASSPGGTGTGELFF. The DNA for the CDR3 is TGTGCCAGCTCACCAGGGGGGACAGGCACCGGGGAGCTGTTTTTT.

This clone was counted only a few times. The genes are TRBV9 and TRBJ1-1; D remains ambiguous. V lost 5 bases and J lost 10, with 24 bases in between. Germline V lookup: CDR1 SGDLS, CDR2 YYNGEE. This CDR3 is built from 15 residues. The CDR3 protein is CASSLDWRGSPGAFF. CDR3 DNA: TGTGCCAGCAGTCTTGACTGGCGGGGAAGCCCTGGAGCTTTCTTT.

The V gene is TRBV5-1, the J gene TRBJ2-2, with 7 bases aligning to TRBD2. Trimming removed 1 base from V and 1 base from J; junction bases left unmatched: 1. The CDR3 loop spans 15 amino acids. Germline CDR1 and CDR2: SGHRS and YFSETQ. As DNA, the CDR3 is TGCGCCAGCAGCTTGTCTAGCGGGAACACCGGGGAGCTGTTTTTT. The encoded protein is CASSLSSGNTGELFF.

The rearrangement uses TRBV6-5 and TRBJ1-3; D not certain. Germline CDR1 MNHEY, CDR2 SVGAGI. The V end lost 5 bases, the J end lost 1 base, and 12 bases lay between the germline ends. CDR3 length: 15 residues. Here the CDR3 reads CASSLEGVSGNTIYF. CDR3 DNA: TGTGCCAGCAGTCTCGAAGGAGTGTCTGGAAACACCATATATTTT.

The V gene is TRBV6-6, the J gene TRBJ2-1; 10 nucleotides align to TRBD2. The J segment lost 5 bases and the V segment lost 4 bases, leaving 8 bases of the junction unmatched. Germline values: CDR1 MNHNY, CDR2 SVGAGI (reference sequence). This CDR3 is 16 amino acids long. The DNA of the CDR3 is TGTGCCAGCAGTTCCACTAAGCGGGGGGGTGACAATGAGCAGTTCTTC. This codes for CASSSTKRGGDNEQFF.

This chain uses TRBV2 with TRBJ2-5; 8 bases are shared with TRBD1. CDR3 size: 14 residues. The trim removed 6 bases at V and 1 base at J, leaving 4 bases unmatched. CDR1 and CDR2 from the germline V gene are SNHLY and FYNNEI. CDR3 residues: CASRAGQGQETQYF. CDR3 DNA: TGTGCCAGCAGAGCCGGACAGGGCCAAGAGACCCAGTACTTC.

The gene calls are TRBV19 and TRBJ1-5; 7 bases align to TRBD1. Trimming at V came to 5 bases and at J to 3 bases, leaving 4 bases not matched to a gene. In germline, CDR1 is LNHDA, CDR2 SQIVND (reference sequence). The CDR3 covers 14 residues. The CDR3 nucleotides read TGTGCCAGTAGTGGGGGGACAGCCAATCAGCCCCAGCATTTT. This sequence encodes CASSGGTANQPQHF.

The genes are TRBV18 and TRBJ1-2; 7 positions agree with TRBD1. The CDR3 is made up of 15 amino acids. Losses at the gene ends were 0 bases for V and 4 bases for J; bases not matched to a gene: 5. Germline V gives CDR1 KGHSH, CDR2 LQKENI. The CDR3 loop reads CASSPPLGQLYGYTF. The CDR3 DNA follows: TGTGCCAGCTCACCACCGTTGGGACAGCTCTATGGCTACACCTTC.

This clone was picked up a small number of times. The CDR3 DNA reads TGTGCCAGCAGCTTGCTAACCTACGAGCAGTACTTC. Its translation is CASSLLTYEQYF. This rearrangement joins TRBV11-2 to TRBJ2-7; D gene uncertain. The CDR3 sequence is 12 residues long. V lost 3 bases to trimming and J lost 2 bases, with 5 bases between them. Germline V gives CDR1 SGHAT, CDR2 FQNNGV.